Below, 5 T cell receptor beta chains from the same sample are listed, as sequenced in a study of CD8+CD57+ T cells in acquired aplastic anemia. Selection for sequencing was limited to patients who had shown CD8+CD57+ cell expansion by flow cytometry. Genomic DNA provided the template from which TCR beta VDJ and CDR3 profiles were obtained. TCRdb re-called the reads through MiXCR, storing one row per CDR3 protein. Here the sample spans 270,000 or so distinct CDR3 sequences, 70% to 85% being singletons. The sample taken for sequencing was sorted CD4+, CD8+, or CD8+CD57+ T cells (not recorded which) from PBMCs. These TCRs come from a human donor with aplastic anemia.

The count of this clonotype is one. This chain connects TRBV2 to TRBJ2-6; 8 positions agree with TRBD1. This CDR3 region has 16 residues. CDR1 is SNHLY and CDR2 is FYNNEI in the germline V gene. J gave up 16 bases and V 8 bases, and 22 bases lay outside the gene matches. As DNA, the CDR3 is TGTGCCAGCGGGGAAGGGTGCACAGGGGGGCACTACTTTCTGACTTTC. Translation: CASGEGCTGGHYFLTF. The whole variable domain, remainder taken from reference TRBV2 and TRBJ2-6, is EPEVTQTPSHQVTQMGQEVILRCVPISNHLYFYWYRQILGQKVEFLVSFYNNEISEKSEIFDDQFSVERPDGSNFTLKIRSTKLEDSAMYFCASGEGCTGGHYFLTFGAGSRLTVL.

As to this clonotype: An end of the junction does not agree with germline; a read error may underlie this. The chain couples TRBV7-3 to TRBJ2-5; possibly TRBD1 for D (6 bases). Looked up from germline, CDR1 is SGHTA and CDR2 is FQGTGA. This CDR3 region has 14 residues. The CDR3 nucleotides read TGTGCCAGCAGTTTCGTACAGGGTGGTGAGACCAAGCAGTTC. Translated: CASSFVQGGETKQF.

This sequence joins TRBV7-3 and TRBJ2-3, with D unclear. V dropped 3 bases and J dropped 4 bases, with 14 bases sitting between them. The CDR3 loop spans 15 amino acids. Germline lookup yields CDR1 SGHTA and CDR2 FQGTGA. The CDR3 loop is CASSLSSSYPDTQYF. The CDR3 DNA follows: TGTGCCAGCAGCTTGTCGTCTTCTTACCCAGATACGCAGTATTTT.

The chain links TRBV11-2 to TRBJ1-1, with 7 nucleotides matching TRBD1. Germline loops: CDR1 SGHAT, CDR2 FQNNGV. V trimming: 8 bases; J trimming: 11 bases; junction bases outside the gene matches: 20. The CDR3 covers 15 residues. The CDR3 loop is CASGLDLTGKHDAFF. The DNA of the CDR3 is TGTGCCAGCGGGTTAGATCTGACAGGGAAGCATGATGCTTTCTTT.

Turning to this clonotype: At one end the junction does not follow the germline gene, possibly because of a read error. This chain links TRBV2 with TRBJ2-1, with D perhaps matching TRBD2 (6 bases). This CDR3 has 13 residues. CDR1 is SNHLY and CDR2 is FYNNEI in the germline V gene. CDR3 protein: CASGQGGAGSQSF. CDR3 in DNA: TGTGCCAGCGGGCAGGGAGGCGCGGGAAGTCAGTCTTTT.